This entry lists 5 T cell receptor beta chains sequenced from one sample in a study of cytomegalovirus exposure and HLA in healthy donors. PCR employed 60 Vbeta and 13 Jbeta primers. Method: immunoSEQ multiplex PCR; TCRdb's copy keeps in-frame clones and lacks some. The sample lists approximately 150,000 clones; approximately 80% were seen once. The material sequenced was PBMCs. These TCRs come from a boy aged 2 to 10 in good health and CMV-seronegative.

V usage is TRBV30 and J usage is TRBJ2-5; the D is unclear. Germline V lookup: CDR1 GTSNPN, CDR2 SVGIG (reference sequence). V lost 5 bases and J 5 bases, leaving 6 bases between the germline ends. This CDR3 is 10 amino acids long. CDR3 coding DNA: TGTGCCTGGGAACAGGAGACCCAGTACTTC. This translates into CAWEQETQYF.

The chain couples TRBV4-3 to TRBJ1-2; 9 bases fit TRBD1. V shed 4 bases and J 10 bases; nucleotides not matched to a gene: 7. The germline V gene has CDR1 LGHNA and CDR2 YSLEER. The CDR3 sequence is 13 residues long. CDR3 nucleotide sequence: TGCGCCAGCAGCCGAAGACAGGGGGTAGACTACACCTTC. It translates to CASSRRQGVDYTF.

This sequence joins TRBV30 and TRBJ2-6; a weak D match, TRBD2 (5 bases). Germline-derived CDR1 and CDR2 are GTSNPN and SVGIG (reference sequence). V lost 7 bases and J 0 bases, leaving 25 bases between the germline ends. The CDR3 is 19 residues long. In DNA, the CDR3 is TGTGCCTCCCCGGCGCCGGAGGTAGCTAGATCCTCTGGGGCCAACGTCCTGACTTTC. It encodes CASPAPEVARSSGANVLTF.

The gene calls are TRBV27 and TRBJ2-7, with D perhaps TRBD2 (5 bases). This CDR3 has 15 amino acids. In germline, CDR1 is MNHEY, CDR2 SMNVEV (reference sequence). Trimming left V 7 bases short and J 6 bases short, with 22 bases between. The CDR3 protein is CASTSVPGPLGEQYF. CDR3 bases: TGTGCCAGCACATCCGTTCCGGGCCCACTAGGCGAGCAGTACTTC.

The chain joins TRBV5-1 to TRBJ2-1; perhaps TRBD2 as D (6 bases). The CDR3 is 15 residues long. Germline CDR1 and CDR2: SGHRS and YFSETQ. V was clipped by 1 base and J by 2 bases, with 10 bases between them. The CDR3 region is CASSLTRGTYNEQFF. The CDR3 nucleotides read TGCGCCAGCAGCTTGACGCGGGGAACCTACAATGAGCAGTTCTTC.